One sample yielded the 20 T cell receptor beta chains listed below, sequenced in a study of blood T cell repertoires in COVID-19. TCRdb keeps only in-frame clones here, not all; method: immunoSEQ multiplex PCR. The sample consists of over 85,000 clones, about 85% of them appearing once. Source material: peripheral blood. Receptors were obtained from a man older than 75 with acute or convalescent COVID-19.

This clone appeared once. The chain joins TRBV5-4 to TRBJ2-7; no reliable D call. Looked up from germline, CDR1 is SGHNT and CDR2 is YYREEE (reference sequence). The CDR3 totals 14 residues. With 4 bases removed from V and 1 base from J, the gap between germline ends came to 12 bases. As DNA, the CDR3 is TGTGCCAGCAGCCCTGGAGATCCGTCCTACGAGCAGTACTTC. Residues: CASSPGDPSYEQYF. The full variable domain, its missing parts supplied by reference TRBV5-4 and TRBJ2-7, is ETGVTQSPTHLIKTRGQQVTLRCSSQSGHNTVSWYQQALGQGPQFIFQYYREEENGRGNFPPRFSGLQFPNYSSELNVNALELDDSALYLCASSPGDPSYEQYFGPGTRLTVT.

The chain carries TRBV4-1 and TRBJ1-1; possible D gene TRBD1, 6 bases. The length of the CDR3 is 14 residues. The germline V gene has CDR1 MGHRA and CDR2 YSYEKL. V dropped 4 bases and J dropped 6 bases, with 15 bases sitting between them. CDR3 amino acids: CASSLAGATAEAFF. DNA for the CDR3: TGCGCCAGCAGCCTGGCGGGGGCTACCGCTGAAGCTTTCTTT.

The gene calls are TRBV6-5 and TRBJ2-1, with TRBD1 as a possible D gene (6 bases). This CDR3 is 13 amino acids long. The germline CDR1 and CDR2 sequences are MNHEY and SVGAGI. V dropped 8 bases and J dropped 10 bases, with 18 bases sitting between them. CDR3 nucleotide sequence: TGTGCCAGCGGACCAGGGGTGGATCGAGAGCAGTTCTTC. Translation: CASGPGVDREQFF.

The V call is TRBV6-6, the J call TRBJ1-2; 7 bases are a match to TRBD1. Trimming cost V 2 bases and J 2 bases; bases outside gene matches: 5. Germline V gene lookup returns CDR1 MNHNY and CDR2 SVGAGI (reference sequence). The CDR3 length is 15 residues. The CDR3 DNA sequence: TGTGCCAGCAGTTACCAACAGGGGTCCAACTATGGCTACACCTTC. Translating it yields CASSYQQGSNYGYTF.

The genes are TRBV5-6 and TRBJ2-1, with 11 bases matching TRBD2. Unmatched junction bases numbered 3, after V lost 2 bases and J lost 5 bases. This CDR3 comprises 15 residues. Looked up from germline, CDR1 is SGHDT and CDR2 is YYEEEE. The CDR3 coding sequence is TGTGCCAGCAGCTTCCTACTAGCGGGAGACAATGAGCAGTTCTTC. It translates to CASSFLLAGDNEQFF.

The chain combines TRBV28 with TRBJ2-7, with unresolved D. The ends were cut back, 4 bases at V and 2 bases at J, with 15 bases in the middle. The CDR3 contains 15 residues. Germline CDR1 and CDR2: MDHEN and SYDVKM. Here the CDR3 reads CASSSPARGPYEQYF. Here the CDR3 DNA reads TGTGCCAGCAGTTCCCCCGCCAGAGGTCCCTACGAGCAGTACTTC.

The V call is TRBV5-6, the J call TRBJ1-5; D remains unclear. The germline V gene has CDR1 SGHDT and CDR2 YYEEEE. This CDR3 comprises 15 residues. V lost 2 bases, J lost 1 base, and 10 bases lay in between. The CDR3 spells CASSLSRGSNQPQHF. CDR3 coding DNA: TGTGCCAGCAGCTTATCCAGAGGGAGCAATCAGCCCCAGCATTTT.

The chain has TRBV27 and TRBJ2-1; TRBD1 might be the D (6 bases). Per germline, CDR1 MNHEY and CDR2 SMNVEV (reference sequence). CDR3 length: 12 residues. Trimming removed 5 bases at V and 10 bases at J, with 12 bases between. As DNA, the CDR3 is TGTGCCAGCAGTCTACAGGGTTACGAGCAGTTCTTC. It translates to CASSLQGYEQFF.

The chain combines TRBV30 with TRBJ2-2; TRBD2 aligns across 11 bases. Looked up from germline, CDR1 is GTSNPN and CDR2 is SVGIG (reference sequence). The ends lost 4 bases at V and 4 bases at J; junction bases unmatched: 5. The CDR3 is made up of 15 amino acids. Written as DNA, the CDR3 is TGTGCCTGGACCGTTCTAGCGGGAGGCACCGGGGAGCTGTTTTTT. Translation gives CAWTVLAGGTGELFF.

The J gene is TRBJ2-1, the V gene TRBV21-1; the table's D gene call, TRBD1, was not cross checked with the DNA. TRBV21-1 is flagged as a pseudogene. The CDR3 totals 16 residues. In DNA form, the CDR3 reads TGTGCCAGCAGCAAACCTGGGACAGGGGGCTTCGATGAGCAGTTCTTC. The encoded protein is CASSKPGTGGFDEQFF.

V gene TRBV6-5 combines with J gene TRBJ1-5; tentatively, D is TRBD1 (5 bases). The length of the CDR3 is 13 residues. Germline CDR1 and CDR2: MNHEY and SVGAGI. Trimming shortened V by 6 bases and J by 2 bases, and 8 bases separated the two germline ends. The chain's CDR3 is CASSDSGNQPQHF. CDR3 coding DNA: TGTGCCAGCAGCGACAGTGGCAATCAGCCCCAGCATTTT.

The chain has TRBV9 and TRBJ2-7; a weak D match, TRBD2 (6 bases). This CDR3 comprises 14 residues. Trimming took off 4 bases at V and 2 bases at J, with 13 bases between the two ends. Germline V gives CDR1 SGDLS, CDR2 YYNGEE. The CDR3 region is CASSPTPGAYEQYF. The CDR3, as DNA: TGTGCCAGCAGCCCGACGCCGGGAGCCTACGAGCAGTACTTC.

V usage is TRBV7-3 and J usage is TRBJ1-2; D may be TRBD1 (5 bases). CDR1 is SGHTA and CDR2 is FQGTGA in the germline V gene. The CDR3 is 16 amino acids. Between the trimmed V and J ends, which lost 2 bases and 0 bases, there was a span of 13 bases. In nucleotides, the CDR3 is TGTGCCAGCAGCTTAGATGGGGCAGGAACTAACTATGGCTACACCTTC. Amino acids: CASSLDGAGTNYGYTF.

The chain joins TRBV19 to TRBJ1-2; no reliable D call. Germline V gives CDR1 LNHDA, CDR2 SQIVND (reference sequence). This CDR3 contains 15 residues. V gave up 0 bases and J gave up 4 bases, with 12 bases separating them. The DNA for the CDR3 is TGTGCCAGTAGTATAGATTCGCCGGGGATCTATGGCTACACCTTC. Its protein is CASSIDSPGIYGYTF.

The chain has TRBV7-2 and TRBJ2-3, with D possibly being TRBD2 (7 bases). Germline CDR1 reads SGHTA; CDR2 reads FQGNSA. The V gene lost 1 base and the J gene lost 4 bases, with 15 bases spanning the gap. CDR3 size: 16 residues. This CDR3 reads CASSLVAWGGPDTQYF. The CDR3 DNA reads TGTGCCAGCAGCTTAGTGGCTTGGGGGGGCCCAGATACGCAGTATTTT.

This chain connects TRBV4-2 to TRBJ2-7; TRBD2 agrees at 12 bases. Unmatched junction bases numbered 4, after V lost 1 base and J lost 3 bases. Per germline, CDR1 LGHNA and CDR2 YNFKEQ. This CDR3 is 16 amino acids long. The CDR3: CASSQALAGGYYEQYF. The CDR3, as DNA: TGTGCCAGCAGCCAAGCTCTAGCGGGAGGGTACTACGAGCAGTACTTC.

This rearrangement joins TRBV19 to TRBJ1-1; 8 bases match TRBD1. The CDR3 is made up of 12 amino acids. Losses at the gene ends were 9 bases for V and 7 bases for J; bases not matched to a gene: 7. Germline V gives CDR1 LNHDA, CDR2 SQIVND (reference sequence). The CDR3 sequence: CASETGVGEAFF. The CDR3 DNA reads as TGTGCCAGCGAGACAGGGGTTGGTGAAGCTTTCTTT.

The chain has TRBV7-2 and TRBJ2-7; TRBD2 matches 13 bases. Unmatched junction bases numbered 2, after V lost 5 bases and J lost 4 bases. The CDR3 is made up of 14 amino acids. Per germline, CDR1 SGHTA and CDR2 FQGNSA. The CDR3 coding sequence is TGTGCCAGCAGCGGGACTAGCGGGAATTACGAGCAGTACTTC. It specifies CASSGTSGNYEQYF. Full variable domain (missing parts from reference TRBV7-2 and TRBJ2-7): GAGVSQSPSNKVTEKGKDVELRCDPISGHTALYWYRQSLGQGLEFLIYFQGNSAPDKSGLPSDRFSAERTGGSVSTLTIQRTQQEDSAVYLCASSGTSGNYEQYFGPGTRLTVT.

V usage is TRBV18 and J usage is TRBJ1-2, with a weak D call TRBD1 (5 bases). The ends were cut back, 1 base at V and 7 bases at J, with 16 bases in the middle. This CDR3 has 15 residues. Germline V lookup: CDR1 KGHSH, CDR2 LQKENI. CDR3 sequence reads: CASSPRAGQLVGYTF. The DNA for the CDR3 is TGTGCCAGCTCACCACGGGCCGGACAACTGGTTGGCTACACCTTC.

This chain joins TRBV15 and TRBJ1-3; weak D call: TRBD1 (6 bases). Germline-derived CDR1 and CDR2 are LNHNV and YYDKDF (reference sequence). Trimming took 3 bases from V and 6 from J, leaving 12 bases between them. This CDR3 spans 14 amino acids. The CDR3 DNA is TGTGCCACCAGCAGGGACAGAGCCTTAAACACCATATATTTT. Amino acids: CATSRDRALNTIYF.